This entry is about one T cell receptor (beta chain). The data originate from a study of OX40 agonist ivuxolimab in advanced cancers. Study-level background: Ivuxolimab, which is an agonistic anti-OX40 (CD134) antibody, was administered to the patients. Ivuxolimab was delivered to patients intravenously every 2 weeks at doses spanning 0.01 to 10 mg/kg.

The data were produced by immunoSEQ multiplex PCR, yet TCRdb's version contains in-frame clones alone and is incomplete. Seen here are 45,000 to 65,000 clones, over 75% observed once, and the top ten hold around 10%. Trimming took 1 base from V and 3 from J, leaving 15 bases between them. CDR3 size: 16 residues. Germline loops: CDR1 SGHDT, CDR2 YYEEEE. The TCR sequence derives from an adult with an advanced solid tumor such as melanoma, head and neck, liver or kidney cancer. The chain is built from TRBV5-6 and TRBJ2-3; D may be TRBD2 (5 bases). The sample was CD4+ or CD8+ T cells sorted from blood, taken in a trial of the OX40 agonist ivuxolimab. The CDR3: CASSLSLEGATDTQYF. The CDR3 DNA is TGTGCCAGCAGCTTGTCTCTTGAGGGTGCTACAGATACGCAGTATTTT.